Each of the 19 T cell receptor beta chains below was sequenced from the same sample in a study of T cells in women clearing cervical HPV infection. The method was immunoSEQ multiplex PCR; TCRdb's version includes in-frame clones alone and lacks a portion of them. Reported are some 30,000 clones; the ten largest clones contain approximately 1.5%. Sequenced material: blood buffy coat. The receptor set was obtained from a woman aged 18-69 years with a cervical HPV16 infection that either progressed to CIN3+ or cleared (not recorded which).

As regards this clone: The CDR3 end lies 3 residues beyond the end of the read and is filled in from the germline J gene. The V call is TRBV7-9, the J call TRBJ2-2, with D possibly being TRBD2 (5 bases). CDR3 size: 12 residues. The germline gives CDR1 SEHNR, CDR2 FQNEAQ (reference sequence). The covered CDR3 bases are TGTGCCAGCAGCCTTCAGGACTCACCG. Its translation is CASSLQDSP. The complete CDR3 sequence is CASSLQDSPLFF.

About this clone: The observed sequence ends 3 residues before the CDR3 terminus, with the missing tail filled in from the germline J gene. This rearrangement joins TRBV20-1 to TRBJ2-3; 9 bases are a match to TRBD2. Trimming took 7 bases from V and 1 from J; bases not matched to a gene: 12. The CDR3 extends over 16 amino acids. Germline V CDR1 and CDR2: DFQATT, SNEGSKA (reference sequence). The part of the CDR3 DNA that was read is TGCAGTGTAAGCTACAGCGGGAGGATGGGCACAGATACG. This gives the protein CSVSYSGRMGTDT. The whole CDR3 reads CSVSYSGRMGTDTQYF.

Notes on this clone: The CDR3 goes on 3 residues after the read ends, and that part is filled in from the germline J gene. Other DNA sequences in this sample translate to the same CDR3. The gene calls are TRBV2 and TRBJ2-7; 8 nucleotides agree with TRBD1. This CDR3 spans 15 amino acids. V gave up 9 bases and J gave up 2 bases; unmatched junction bases: 12. The germline CDR1 and CDR2 sequences are SNHLY and FYNNEI. The sequenced part of the CDR3 DNA is TGTGCCAGTAACCCTCAAGGACAGGGTACCTACGAG. This codes for CASNPQGQGTYE. The CDR3 in full is CASNPQGQGTYEQYF.

Concerning this clone: The CDR3 end lies 3 residues beyond the end of the read and is filled in from the germline J gene. V is TRBV5-6 and J is TRBJ1-5, with a weak D call TRBD1 (6 bases). V dropped 0 bases and J dropped 4 bases, with 11 bases sitting between them. Germline V gives CDR1 SGHDT, CDR2 YYEEEE. The CDR3 sequence is 15 residues long. The CDR3 sequence: CASSLGQGRNQPQHF. The CDR3 bases that were read are TGTGCCAGCAGCTTGGGGCAGGGGCGGAATCAGCCC. The full variable domain, rest sourced from reference TRBV5-6 and TRBJ1-5, is DAGVTQSPTHLIKTRGQQVTLRCSPKSGHDTVSWYQQALGQGPQFIFQYYEEEERQRGNFPDRFSGHQFPNYSSELNVNALLLGDSALYLCASSLGQGRNQPQHFGDGTRLSIL.

As for this clone: The read stops 3 residues short of the end of the CDR3; the missing end is completed from the germline J gene. V gene TRBV19 combines with J gene TRBJ2-7; a possible D gene is TRBD2 (6 bases). Deletions cut 4 bases from V and 2 bases from J, with 15 bases between. This CDR3 has 15 amino acids. CDR1 is LNHDA and CDR2 is SQIVND in the germline V gene (reference sequence). The sequenced part of the CDR3 DNA is TGTGCCAGTAGTAAGGGGAACCGGGAGACCTACGAG. It is translated as CASSKGNRETYE. The whole CDR3 sequence is CASSKGNRETYEQYF.

On this clone itself: The CDR3 end falls 3 residues outside the read, so it is completed with the germline J gene. The chain employs TRBV10-3 and TRBJ2-5, with 11 bases aligning to TRBD2. Trimming cost V 8 bases and J 5 bases; bases outside gene matches: 13. The V gene's germline CDR1 is ENHRY and CDR2 SYGVKD. The CDR3 extends over 16 amino acids. Incomplete CDR3 DNA: TGTGCCATCGGTGGGAGACTAGCGGGATCTGGGGAGACC. Translated: CAIGGRLAGSGET. The complete CDR3 protein is CAIGGRLAGSGETQYF.

This clone is called medium-sized based on its frequency. One end of the junction fails to match germline, which may point to a read error. The sequenced fragment ends 3 residues before the CDR3 boundary, so the rest is inferred from the germline J gene. The chain is built from TRBV4-2 and TRBJ2-7; no clear D gene. The CDR3 has 18 residues. Germline V gene data show CDR1 as LGHNA and CDR2 as YNFKEQ. CDR3 bases read: TGCGCCAGCAGCCAAGATCTCCCCCGTGGCCTCTTGGCCTACGAG. Residues: CASSQDLPRGLLAYE. In full, the CDR3 reads CASSQDLPRGLLAYEQYF.

The sequenced part of the CDR3 DNA is TGTGCCAGCAGTGAAGGAGTAGCGGGAGGCCTTGGTGAAGAC. This codes for CASSEGVAGGLGED. The entire CDR3 sequence reads CASSEGVAGGLGEDYTF. The chain links TRBV2 to TRBJ1-2; D uncertain. The read ends 3 residues before the CDR3 terminus; that terminus is restored from the germline J gene. This CDR3 has 17 residues. CDR1 and CDR2 (germline): SNHLY, FYNNEI.

Concerning this clone itself: Sequencing ends 3 residues short of the CDR3 end; the germline J gene provides the rest. The genes are TRBV10-3 and TRBJ2-3, with 7 bases that match TRBD2. V was pared by 3 bases and J by 0 bases, with 3 bases of the junction left unmatched. The CDR3 runs to 15 residues. Germline CDR1 and CDR2: ENHRY and SYGVKD. CDR3 sequence: CAISDLAESTDTQYF. The CDR3 bases that were read are TGTGCCATCAGTGACCTAGCGGAGAGCACAGATACG.

A remark on this clone: Coverage ceases 3 residues before the CDR3 finishes, and the germline J gene fills in the end. The rearrangement joins TRBV11-2 to TRBJ1-4; a weak D match, TRBD1 (5 bases). CDR1 SGHAT and CDR2 FQNNGV come from the germline V gene. This CDR3 spans 13 amino acids. The CDR3 protein is CASSPPGSAPLFF. The part of the CDR3 DNA that was read is TGTGCCAGCAGCCCCCCAGGGTCGGCACCA. Full variable domain (outside the CDR3, taken from reference TRBV11-2 and TRBJ1-4): EAGVAQSPRYKIIEKRQSVAFWCNPISGHATLYWYQQILGQGPKLLIQFQNNGVVDDSQLPKDRFSAERLKGVDSTLKIQPAKLEDSAVYLCASSPPGSAPLFFGSGTQLSVL.

About this clone: Sequencing ends 3 residues short of the CDR3 end; the germline J gene provides the rest. The gene calls are TRBV7-3 and TRBJ2-1, with TRBD2 identical over 10 bases. This CDR3 is built from 15 residues. Per the germline V gene, CDR1 is SGHTA and CDR2 is FQGTGA. The V gene end was trimmed by 3 bases and the J gene end by 7 bases; junction bases not matched to a gene: 6. CDR3 amino acids: CASSLYSGRLNEQFF. CDR3 DNA (partial): TGTGCCAGCAGCTTGTATAGCGGGAGGTTAAATGAG.

To note about this clone: The missing CDR3 end, 3 residues past where the read stops, is filled in from the germline J gene. The chain combines TRBV19 with TRBJ1-2; TRBD1 matches 9 bases. From germline, CDR1 is LNHDA and CDR2 SQIVND (reference sequence). V lost 10 bases, J lost 3 bases, and 3 bases stayed unmatched. The length of the CDR3 is 12 residues. Incomplete CDR3 DNA: TGTGCCACCGGGACAGGGTACTATGGC. Amino acid sequence: CATGTGYYG. The CDR3 reads in full as CATGTGYYGYTF.

Notes on this clone: The CDR3 end lies 3 residues beyond the end of the read and is filled in from the germline J gene. The chain links TRBV20-1 to TRBJ2-7, with 7 bases lining up with TRBD1. The germline V gene encodes CDR1 DFQATT and CDR2 SNEGSKA (reference sequence). The CDR3 spans 14 residues. The V segment lost 3 bases and the J segment 0 bases; nucleotides outside the gene matches: 5. The CDR3 DNA, read in part, is TGCAGTGCTAGGGACAGGAGATCCTCCTACGAG. Its protein product is CSARDRRSSYE. The full CDR3 protein reads CSARDRRSSYEQYF.

A remark on this clone: Read data end 3 residues before the CDR3 end; the end is taken from the germline J gene. The chain combines TRBV5-1 with TRBJ2-5; TRBD1 agrees at 7 bases. Germline lookup yields CDR1 SGHRS and CDR2 YFSETQ. J was trimmed by 4 bases and V by 5 bases; bases with no gene match: 11. The length of the CDR3 is 15 residues. The chain's CDR3 is CASRLTGTDGETQYF. Partial CDR3 DNA: TGCGCCAGCAGATTGACCGGGACAGATGGAGAGACC.

As for this clone: The read ends 3 residues before the CDR3 terminus; that terminus is restored from the germline J gene. The V and J genes are TRBV2 and TRBJ1-2, with D perhaps matching TRBD1 (5 bases). The germline gives CDR1 SNHLY, CDR2 FYNNEI. The CDR3 sequence is 14 residues long. The DNA read from the CDR3 is TGTGCCAGCAGTGTAGGCCATGGAGGGGATGTC. Translating it yields CASSVGHGGDV. The whole CDR3 protein reads CASSVGHGGDVYTF.

On this clone itself: The read finishes 3 residues shy of the CDR3 end, and the germline J gene is used to complete it. The V call is TRBV5-8, the J call TRBJ2-7; D is perhaps TRBD1 (5 bases). The CDR3 consists of 15 residues. Germline values: CDR1 SGHTS, CDR2 YDEGEE. Trimming pared 4 bases from V and 3 bases from J, leaving 17 bases between. CDR3 in amino acids: CASSPRQGQIYEQYF. The sequenced part of the CDR3 DNA is TGTGCCAGCAGCCCCCGGCAGGGTCAAATCTACGAG.

In regard to this clone: The read stops 3 residues short of the end of the CDR3; the missing end is completed from the germline J gene. This chain connects TRBV7-6 to TRBJ1-6, with a possible D match to TRBD1 (6 bases). Germline CDR1 reads SGHVS; CDR2 reads FNYEAQ. There are 15 residues in the CDR3. CDR3 sequence: CASSLAARGGRPLHF. The CDR3 DNA, read in part, is TGTGCCAGCAGCTTAGCGGCCAGGGGCGGACGGCCC. Combining the CDR3 with reference TRBV7-6 and TRBJ1-6 gives the whole variable domain GAGVSQSPRYKVTKRGQDVALRCDPISGHVSLYWYRQALGQGPEFLTYFNYEAQQDKSGLPNDRFSAERPEGSISTLTIQRTEQRDSAMYRCASSLAARGGRPLHFGNGTRLTVT.

Notes on this clone: Coverage ceases 3 residues before the CDR3 finishes, and the germline J gene fills in the end. The V gene is TRBV7-9, the J gene TRBJ2-7; a weak D match, TRBD1 (6 bases). The CDR3 is 13 amino acids. V lost 1 base and J 6 bases, leaving 10 bases between the germline ends. Looked up from germline, CDR1 is SEHNR and CDR2 is FQNEAQ (reference sequence). CDR3: CASSLDGQTEQYF. The CDR3 bases that were read are TGTGCCAGCAGCTTAGACGGACAGACCGAG.

With respect to this clone: The CDR3 is cut off 3 residues early in the read; its end comes from the germline J gene. The chain is built from TRBV15 and TRBJ2-3; the match to TRBD2 covers 7 bases. V was pared by 1 base and J by 3 bases, with 4 bases of the junction left unmatched. Per germline, CDR1 LNHNV and CDR2 YYDKDF (reference sequence). The CDR3 runs 15 residues. CDR3 sequence: CATSRVAGETDTQYF. The part of the CDR3 DNA that was read is TGTGCCACCAGCAGAGTCGCGGGAGAAACAGATACG. The entire variable domain, with the rest obtained from reference TRBV15 and TRBJ2-3, is as follows: DAMVIQNPRYQVTQFGKPVTLSCSQTLNHNVMYWYQQKSSQAPKLLFHYYDKDFNNEADTPDNFQSRRPNTSFCFLDIRSPGLGDTAMYLCATSRVAGETDTQYFGPGTRLTVL.